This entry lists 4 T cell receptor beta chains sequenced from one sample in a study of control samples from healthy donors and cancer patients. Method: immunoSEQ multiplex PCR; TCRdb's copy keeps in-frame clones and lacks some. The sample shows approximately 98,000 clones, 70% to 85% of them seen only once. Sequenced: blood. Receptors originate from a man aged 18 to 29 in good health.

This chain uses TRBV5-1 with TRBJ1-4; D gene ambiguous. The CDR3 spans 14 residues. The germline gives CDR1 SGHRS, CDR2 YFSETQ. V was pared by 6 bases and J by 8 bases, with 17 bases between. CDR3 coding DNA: TGCGCCAGCAAGACCCCCGGGGAATTCGAAAAACTGTTTTTT. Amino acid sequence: CASKTPGEFEKLFF.

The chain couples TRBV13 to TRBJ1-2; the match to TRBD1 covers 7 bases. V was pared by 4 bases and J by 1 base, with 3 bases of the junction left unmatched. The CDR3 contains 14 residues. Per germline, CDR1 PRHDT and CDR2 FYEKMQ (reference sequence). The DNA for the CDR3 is TGTGCCAGCAGCTCGGGACAGAGTAACTATGGCTACACCTTC. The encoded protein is CASSSGQSNYGYTF.

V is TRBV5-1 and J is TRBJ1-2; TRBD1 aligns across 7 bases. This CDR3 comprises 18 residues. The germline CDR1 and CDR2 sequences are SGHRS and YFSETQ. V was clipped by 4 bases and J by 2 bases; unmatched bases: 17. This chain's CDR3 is CASSPFYGLDRENYGYTF. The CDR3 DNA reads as TGCGCCAGCAGCCCCTTTTACGGTCTAGACAGGGAAAACTATGGCTACACCTTC. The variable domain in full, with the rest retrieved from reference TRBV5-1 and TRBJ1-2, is KAGVTQTPRYLIKTRGQQVTLSCSPISGHRSVSWYQQTPGQGLQFLFEYFSETQRNKGNFPGRFSGRQFSNSRSEMNVSTLELGDSALYLCASSPFYGLDRENYGYTFGSGTRLTVV.

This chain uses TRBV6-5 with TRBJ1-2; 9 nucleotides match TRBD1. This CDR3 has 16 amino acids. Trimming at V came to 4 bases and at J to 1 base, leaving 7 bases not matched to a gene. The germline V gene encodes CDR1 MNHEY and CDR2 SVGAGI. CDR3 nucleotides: TGTGCCAGCAGTTCGTTGCCGGGACAGGGTAACTATGGCTACACCTTC. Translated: CASSSLPGQGNYGYTF.